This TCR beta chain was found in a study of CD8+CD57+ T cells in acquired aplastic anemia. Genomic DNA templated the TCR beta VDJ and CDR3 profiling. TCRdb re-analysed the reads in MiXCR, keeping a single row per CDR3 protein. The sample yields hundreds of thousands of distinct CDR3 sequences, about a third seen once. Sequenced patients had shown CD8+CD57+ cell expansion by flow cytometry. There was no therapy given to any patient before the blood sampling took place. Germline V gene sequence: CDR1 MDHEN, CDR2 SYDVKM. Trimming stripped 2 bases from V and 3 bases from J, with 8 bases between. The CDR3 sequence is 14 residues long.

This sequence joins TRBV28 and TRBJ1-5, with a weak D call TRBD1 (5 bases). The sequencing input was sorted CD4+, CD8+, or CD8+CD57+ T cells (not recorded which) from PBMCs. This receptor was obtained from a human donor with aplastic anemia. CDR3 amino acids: CASSLTRDNQPQHF. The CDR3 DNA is TGTGCCAGCAGTTTAACCAGGGACAATCAGCCCCAGCATTTT.